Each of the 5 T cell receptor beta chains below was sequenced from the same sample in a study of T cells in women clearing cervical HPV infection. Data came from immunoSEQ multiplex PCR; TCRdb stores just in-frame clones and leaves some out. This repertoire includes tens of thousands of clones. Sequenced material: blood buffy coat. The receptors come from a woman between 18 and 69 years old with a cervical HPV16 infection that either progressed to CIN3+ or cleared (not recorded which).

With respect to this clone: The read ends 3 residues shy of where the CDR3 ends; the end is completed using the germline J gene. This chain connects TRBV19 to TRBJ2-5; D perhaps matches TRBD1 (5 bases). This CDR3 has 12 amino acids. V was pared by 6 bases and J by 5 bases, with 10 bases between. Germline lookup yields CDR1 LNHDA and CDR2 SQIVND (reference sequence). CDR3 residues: CASRQSGETQYF. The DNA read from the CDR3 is TGTGCCAGTAGGCAGTCAGGGGAGACC.

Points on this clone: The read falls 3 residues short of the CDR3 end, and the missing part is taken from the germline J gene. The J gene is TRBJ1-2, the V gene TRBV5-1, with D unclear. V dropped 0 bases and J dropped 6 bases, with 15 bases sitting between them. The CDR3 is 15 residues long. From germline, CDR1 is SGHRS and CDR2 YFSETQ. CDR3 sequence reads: CASSLERTPKNGYTF. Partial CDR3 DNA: TGCGCCAGCAGCTTGGAACGGACTCCAAAGAATGGC.

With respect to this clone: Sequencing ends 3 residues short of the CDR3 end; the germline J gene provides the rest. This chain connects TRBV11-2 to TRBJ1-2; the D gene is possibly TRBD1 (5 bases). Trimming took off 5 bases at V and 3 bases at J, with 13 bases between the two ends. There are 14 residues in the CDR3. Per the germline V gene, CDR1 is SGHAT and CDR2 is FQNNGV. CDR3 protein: CASSVDSSYYGYTF. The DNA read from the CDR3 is TGTGCCAGCAGCGTCGACAGCTCCTACTATGGC.

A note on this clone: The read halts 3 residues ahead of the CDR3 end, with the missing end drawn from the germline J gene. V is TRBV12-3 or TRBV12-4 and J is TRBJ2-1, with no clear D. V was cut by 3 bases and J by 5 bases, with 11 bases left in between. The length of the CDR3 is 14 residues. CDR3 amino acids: CASSLGPRNNEQFF. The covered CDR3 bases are TGTGCCAGCAGTTTGGGCCCAAGAAACAATGAG.

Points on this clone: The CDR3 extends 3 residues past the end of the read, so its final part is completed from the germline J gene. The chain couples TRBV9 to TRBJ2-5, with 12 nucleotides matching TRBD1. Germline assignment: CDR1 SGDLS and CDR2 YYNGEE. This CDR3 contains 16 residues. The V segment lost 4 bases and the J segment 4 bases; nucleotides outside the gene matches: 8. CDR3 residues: CASSMGQGARGETQYF. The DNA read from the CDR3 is TGTGCCAGCAGCATGGGACAGGGGGCTCGAGGAGAGACC.